A selection of T cell receptor beta chains follows, all from one sample in a study of shared clonotypes between healthy human individuals. The protocol was immunoSEQ multiplex PCR, while the TCRdb copy is restricted to in-frame clones and leaves out a portion. The sample shows over a million clones, roughly 96% of them seen only once. Input material: naive CD4+ T cells sorted from blood. These receptors originate from a man aged 25 to 45 in good health. Both conserved end residues are part of each CDR3. The D gene is left open where the match is weak. A row's size may be missing; if present it is once, few, many or a size class.

>TRBD2|TRBV18|TRBJ2-1|NA
TGTGCCAGCTCACGAGCTAGCGGAAGTAACAATGAGCAGTTCTTC
CASSRASGSNNEQFF
>TRBD2|TRBV27|TRBJ2-5|once
TGTGCCAGCAGCCCTAGCGGCAGCCAAGAGACCCAGTACTTC
CASSPSGSQETQYF
>TRBD2|TRBV9|TRBJ2-3|NA
TGTGCCAGCAGCGCAACTAGCGGGAGAGATACGCAGTATTTT
CASSATSGRDTQYF
>TRBD1|TRBV19|TRBJ2-2|NA
TGTGCCAGTAGTAAACGTGACAGGGGGCTGGGCACCGGGGAGCTGTTTTTT
CASSKRDRGLGTGELFF
>TRBD2|TRBV7-2|TRBJ2-1|NA
TGTGCCAGCAGCTTCACGGGAGGGTCCTACAATGAGCAGTTCTTC
CASSFTGGSYNEQFF
>TRBD2|TRBV7-8|TRBJ2-2|NA
TGTGCCAGCAGCACCCTCAGATGGTTAGCGGGAGGGCGTGGCACCGGGGAGCTGTTTTTT
CASSTLRWLAGGRGTGELFF
>NA|TRBV7-3|TRBJ2-2|NA
TGTGCCAGCAGCTTAAGGCGTGGCACCGGGGAGCTGTTTTTT
CASSLRRGTGELFF
>TRBD2|TRBV5-4|TRBJ2-3|NA
TGTGCCAGCAGCTTGGAACCTAGCGGGAGGGGGGTTAGCACAGATACGCAGTATTTT
CASSLEPSGRGVSTDTQYF
>NA|TRBV19|TRBJ2-2|NA
TGTGCCAGTAGTATTCCCTCAGGACGTATCACCGGGGAGCTGTTTTTT
CASSIPSGRITGELFF
>NA|TRBV11-3|TRBJ2-7|NA
TGTGCCAGCAGCCTCATTCAGGGGCTCGAGCAGTACTTC
CASSLIQGLEQYF
>TRBD2|TRBV11-2|TRBJ2-1|NA
TGTGCCAGCAGCCCGACTAGCAGGTACTACAATGAGCAGTTCTTC
CASSPTSRYYNEQFF
>NA|TRBV25-1|TRBJ1-2|NA
TGTGCCAGCACCGGGGGCGGGGTGCCCTATGGCTACACCTTC
CASTGGGVPYGYTF
>NA|TRBV20-1|TRBJ2-1|NA
TGCAGTGCTAGAGGAGGAAATGAGCAGTTCTTC
CSARGGNEQFF
>NA|TRBV5-1|TRBJ2-7|once
TGCGCCAGCAGACGCAGAACAGGACCCTACGAGCAGTACTTC
CASRRRTGPYEQYF
>NA|TRBV11-1|TRBJ2-7|NA
TGTGCCAGCAGCTTGGGGGGGCAGGTCTCCTACGAGCAGTACTTC
CASSLGGQVSYEQYF
>NA|TRBV19|TRBJ1-4|NA
TGTGCCAGTACTCCCAGACACAATGAAAAACTGTTTTTT
CASTPRHNEKLFF
>NA|TRBV7-9|TRBJ2-2|NA
TGTGCCAGCAGCCACGGACAGCAAAACACCGGGGAGCTGTTTTTT
CASSHGQQNTGELFF
>NA|TRBV19|TRBJ2-7|NA
TGTGCCAGTAGTATCGACGGGAAGATCTACGAGCAGTACTTC
CASSIDGKIYEQYF
>NA|TRBV2|TRBJ1-5|NA
TGTGCCAGCAGCCGGGAGGGGGGTGACCAGCCCCAGCATTTT
CASSREGGDQPQHF